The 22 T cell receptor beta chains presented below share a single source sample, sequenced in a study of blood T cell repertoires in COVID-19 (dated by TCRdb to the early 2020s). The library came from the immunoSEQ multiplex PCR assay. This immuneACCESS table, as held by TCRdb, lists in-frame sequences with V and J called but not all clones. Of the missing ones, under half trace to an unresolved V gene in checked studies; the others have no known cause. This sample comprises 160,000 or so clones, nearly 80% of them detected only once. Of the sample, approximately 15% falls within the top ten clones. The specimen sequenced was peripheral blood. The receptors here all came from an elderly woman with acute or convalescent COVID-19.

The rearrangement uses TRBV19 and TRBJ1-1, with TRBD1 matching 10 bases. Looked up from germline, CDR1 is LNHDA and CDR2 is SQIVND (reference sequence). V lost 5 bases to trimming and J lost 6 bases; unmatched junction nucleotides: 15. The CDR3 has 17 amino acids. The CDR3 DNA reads TGTGCCAGTAGTTCCTACCGGGACAGGGGCGGGAAATCTGAAGCTTTCTTT. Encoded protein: CASSSYRDRGGKSEAFF.

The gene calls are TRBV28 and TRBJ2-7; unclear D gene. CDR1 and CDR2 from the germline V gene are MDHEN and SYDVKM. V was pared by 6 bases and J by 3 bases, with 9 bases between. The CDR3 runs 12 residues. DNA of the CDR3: TGTGCCAGCAGCAGACAAGTCTACGAGCAGTACTTC. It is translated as CASSRQVYEQYF.

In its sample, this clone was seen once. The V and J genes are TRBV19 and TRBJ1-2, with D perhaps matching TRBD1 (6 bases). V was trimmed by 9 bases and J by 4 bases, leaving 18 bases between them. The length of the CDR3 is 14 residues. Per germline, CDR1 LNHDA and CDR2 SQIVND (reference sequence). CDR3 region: CASNSDRTSYGYTF. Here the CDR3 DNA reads TGTGCCAGCAACTCTGACAGGACCTCCTATGGCTACACCTTC.

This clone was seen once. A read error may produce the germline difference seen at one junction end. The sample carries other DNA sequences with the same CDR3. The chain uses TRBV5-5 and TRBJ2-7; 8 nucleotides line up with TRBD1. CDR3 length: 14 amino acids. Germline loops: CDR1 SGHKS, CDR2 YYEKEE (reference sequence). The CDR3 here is CASSSYRGAYEQYF. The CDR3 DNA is TGTGCCAGCAGCTCTTACAGGGGGGCCTACGAGCAGTACTTT. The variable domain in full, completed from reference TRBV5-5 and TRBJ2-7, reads DAGVTQSPTHLIKTRGQQVTLRCSPISGHKSVSWYQQVLGQGPQFIFQYYEKEERGRGNFPDRFSARQFPNYSSELNVNALLLGDSALYLCASSSYRGAYEQYFGPGTRLTVT.

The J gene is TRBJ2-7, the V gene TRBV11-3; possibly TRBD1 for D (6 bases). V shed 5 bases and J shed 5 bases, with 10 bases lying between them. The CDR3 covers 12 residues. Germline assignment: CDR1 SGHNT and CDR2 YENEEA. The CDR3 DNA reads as TGTGCCAGCAGCAAACAGGGAGACGAGCAGTACTTC. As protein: CASSKQGDEQYF.

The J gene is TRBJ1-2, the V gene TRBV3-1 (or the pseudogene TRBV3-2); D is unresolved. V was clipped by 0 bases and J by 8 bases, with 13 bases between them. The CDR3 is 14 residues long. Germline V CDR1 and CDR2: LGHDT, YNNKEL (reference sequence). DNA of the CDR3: TGTGCCAGCAGCCAAGATGCGGGGAGCGACGGCTACACCTTC. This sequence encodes CASSQDAGSDGYTF.

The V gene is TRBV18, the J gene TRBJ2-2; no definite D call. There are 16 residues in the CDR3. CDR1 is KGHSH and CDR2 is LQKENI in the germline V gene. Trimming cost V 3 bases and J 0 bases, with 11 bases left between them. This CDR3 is CASSPPNSPNTGELFF. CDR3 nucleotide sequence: TGTGCCAGCTCACCGCCCAACAGTCCGAACACCGGGGAGCTGTTTTTT.

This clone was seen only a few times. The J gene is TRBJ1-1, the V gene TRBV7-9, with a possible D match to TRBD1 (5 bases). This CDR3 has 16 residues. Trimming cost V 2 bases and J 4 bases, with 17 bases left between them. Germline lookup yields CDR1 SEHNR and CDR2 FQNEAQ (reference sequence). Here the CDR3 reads CASSLRSGDIGTEAFF. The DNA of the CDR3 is TGTGCCAGCAGCTTAAGGTCGGGGGATATTGGCACTGAAGCTTTCTTT.

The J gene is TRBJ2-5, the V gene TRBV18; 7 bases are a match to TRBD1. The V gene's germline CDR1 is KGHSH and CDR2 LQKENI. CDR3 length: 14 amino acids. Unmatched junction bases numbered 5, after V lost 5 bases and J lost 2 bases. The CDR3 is CASSTNRGQETQYF. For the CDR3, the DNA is TGTGCCAGCTCAACTAACAGGGGACAAGAGACCCAGTACTTC.

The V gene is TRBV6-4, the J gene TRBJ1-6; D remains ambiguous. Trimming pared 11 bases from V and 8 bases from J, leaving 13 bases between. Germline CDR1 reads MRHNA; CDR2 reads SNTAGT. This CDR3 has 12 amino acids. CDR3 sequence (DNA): TGTGCCTCCCGAGGCCCTGATTCACCCCTCCACTTT. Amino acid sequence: CASRGPDSPLHF.

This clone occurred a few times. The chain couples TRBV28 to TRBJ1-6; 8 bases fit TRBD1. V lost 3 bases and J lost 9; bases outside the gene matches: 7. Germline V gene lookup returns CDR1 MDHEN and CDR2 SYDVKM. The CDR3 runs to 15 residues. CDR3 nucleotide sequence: TGTGCCAGCAGTTTCTCCGCGGACAGGGTTTCACCCCTCCACTTT. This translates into CASSFSADRVSPLHF.

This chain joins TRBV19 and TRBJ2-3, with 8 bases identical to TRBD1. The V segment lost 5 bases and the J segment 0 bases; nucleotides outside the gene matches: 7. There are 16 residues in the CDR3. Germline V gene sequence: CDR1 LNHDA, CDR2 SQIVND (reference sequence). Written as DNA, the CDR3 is TGTGCCAGTAGTGACCAGGGGGCCTTAAGCACAGATACGCAGTATTTT. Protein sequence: CASSDQGALSTDTQYF.

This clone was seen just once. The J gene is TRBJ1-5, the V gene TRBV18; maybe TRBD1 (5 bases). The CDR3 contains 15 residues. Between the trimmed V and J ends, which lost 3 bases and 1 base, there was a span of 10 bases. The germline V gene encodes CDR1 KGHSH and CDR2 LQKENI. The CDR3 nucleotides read TGTGCCAGCTCACCCTCGACAGAAAGCAATCAGCCCCAGCATTTT. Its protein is CASSPSTESNQPQHF.

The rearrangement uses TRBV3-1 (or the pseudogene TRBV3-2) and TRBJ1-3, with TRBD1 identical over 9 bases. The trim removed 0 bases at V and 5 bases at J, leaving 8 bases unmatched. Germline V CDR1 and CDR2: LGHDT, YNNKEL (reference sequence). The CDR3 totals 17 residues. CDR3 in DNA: TGTGCCAGCAGCCAAGAGCGAGGGACAGGGAATCGAAACACCATATATTTT. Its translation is CASSQERGTGNRNTIYF.

The CDR3 coding sequence is TGTGCCAGCAGCTTAGACAGGGGGTACGGCTACACCTTC. The encoded protein is CASSLDRGYGYTF. The V gene is TRBV11-2, the J gene TRBJ1-2, with 7 nucleotides matching TRBD1. V shed 0 bases, J shed 8 bases, and the junction held 3 bases outside the gene matches. CDR3 length equals 13 residues. Germline V lookup: CDR1 SGHAT, CDR2 FQNNGV.

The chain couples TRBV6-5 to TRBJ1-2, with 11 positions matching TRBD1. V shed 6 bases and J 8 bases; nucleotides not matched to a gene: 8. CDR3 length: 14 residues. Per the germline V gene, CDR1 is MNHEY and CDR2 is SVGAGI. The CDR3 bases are TGTGCCAGCAGCCAAGGACAGGGGGCGGTGGGCTACACCTTC. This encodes CASSQGQGAVGYTF.

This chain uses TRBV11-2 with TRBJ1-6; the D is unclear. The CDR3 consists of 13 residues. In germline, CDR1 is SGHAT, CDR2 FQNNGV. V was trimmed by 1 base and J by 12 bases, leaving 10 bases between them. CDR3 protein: CASSLGWPGPLHF. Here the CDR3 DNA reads TGTGCCAGCAGCTTAGGGTGGCCGGGACCCCTCCACTTT.

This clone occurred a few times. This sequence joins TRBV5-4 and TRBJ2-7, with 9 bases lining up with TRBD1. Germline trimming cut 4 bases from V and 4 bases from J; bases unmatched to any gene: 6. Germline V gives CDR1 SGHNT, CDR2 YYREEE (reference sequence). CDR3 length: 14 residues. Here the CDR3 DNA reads TGTGCCAGCAGCCTCGGACAGGGGTCGTACGAGCAGTACTTC. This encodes CASSLGQGSYEQYF.

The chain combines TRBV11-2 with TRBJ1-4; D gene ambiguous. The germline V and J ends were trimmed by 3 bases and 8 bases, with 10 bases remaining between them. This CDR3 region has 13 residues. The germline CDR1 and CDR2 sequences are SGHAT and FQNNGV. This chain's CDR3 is CASSFGYREKLFF. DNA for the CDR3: TGTGCCAGCAGCTTCGGGTATCGGGAAAAACTGTTTTTT. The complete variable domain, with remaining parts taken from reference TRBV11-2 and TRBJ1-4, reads EAGVAQSPRYKIIEKRQSVAFWCNPISGHATLYWYQQILGQGPKLLIQFQNNGVVDDSQLPKDRFSAERLKGVDSTLKIQPAKLEDSAVYLCASSFGYREKLFFGSGTQLSVL.

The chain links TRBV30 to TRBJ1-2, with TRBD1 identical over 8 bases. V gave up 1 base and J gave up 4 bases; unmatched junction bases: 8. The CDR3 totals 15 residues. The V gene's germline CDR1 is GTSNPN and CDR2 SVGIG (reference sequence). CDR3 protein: CAWSAQGAAGYGYTF. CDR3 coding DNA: TGTGCCTGGAGTGCCCAGGGGGCGGCGGGCTATGGCTACACCTTC.

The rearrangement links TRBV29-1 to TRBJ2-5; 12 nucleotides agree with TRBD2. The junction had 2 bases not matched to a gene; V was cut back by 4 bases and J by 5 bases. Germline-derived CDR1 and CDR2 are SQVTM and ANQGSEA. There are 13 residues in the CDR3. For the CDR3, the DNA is TGCAGCGTTGGACTAGCGGGGGCGGAGACCCAGTACTTC. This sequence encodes CSVGLAGAETQYF.

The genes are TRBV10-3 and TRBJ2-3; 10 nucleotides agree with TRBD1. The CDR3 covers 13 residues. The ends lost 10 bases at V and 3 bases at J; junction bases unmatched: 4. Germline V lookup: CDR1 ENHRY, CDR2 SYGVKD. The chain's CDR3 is CASMDRGTDTQYF. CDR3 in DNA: TGTGCCAGCATGGACAGGGGGACAGATACGCAGTATTTT.